This TCR beta chain is from a study of regulatory T cells in long-lasting Graves disease. Time point given: newly diagnosed GD, antithyroid drugs for less than 3 months. PBMCs were the source of the RNA used for TCR sequencing. TCR beta libraries were built with iRepertoire HTBI primers and Arm-PCR of CDR3 regions. Via MiXCR, TCRdb re-called the multiplex PCR reads, giving one row per CDR3 protein. The sample includes 300,000 to 400,000 distinct CDR3 sequences, 15% to 19% seen only once; the top ten take 22%. The sequence was obtained from a female donor with Graves disease. The sequencing here drew on peripheral blood mononuclear cells (PBMCs), taken at new diagnosis, from a patient treated with antithyroid drugs.

The DNA for the CDR3 is TGTGCCAGTAGTATAGACCCGGGACAGGGGTACACTGAAGCTTTCTTT. It yields the protein CASSIDPGQGYTEAFF. The rearrangement links TRBV19 to TRBJ1-1; 10 nucleotides align to TRBD1. V shed 0 bases, J shed 3 bases, and the junction held 4 bases outside the gene matches. Looked up from germline, CDR1 is LNHDA and CDR2 is SQIVND (reference sequence). The CDR3 length is 16 residues.